This note documents a single T cell receptor beta chain sequence. The antigen remains undetermined. Using immunoSEQ multiplex PCR, the repertoire was profiled, and TCRdb retains in-frame clones only, with some absent. The sample yields over 90,000 clones, roughly nine tenths seen once. The data were obtained in a study of OX40 agonist ivuxolimab in advanced cancers. Study details: Mean age about 60 years, range roughly 20 to 85; roughly 82% male. Findings of the study overall: Averaged across samples, CD8+ T cells carried more expanded clones than CD4+ did. At doses 0.1 to 3.0 mg/kg, CD4+ and CD8+ clones expanded. The antigen specificity of the peripheral T cells (those that were expanded) was not determined.

The source was CD4+ or CD8+ T cells sorted from blood, collected in a trial of the OX40 agonist ivuxolimab. The sequence derives from an adult with an advanced solid tumor such as melanoma, head and neck, liver or kidney cancer.

The CDR3 region has the DNA TGTGCCAGCAGCCGAGGGGGTGGGGCTAGCGGGGTTAGCTCCTACAATGAGCAGTTCTTC. Translating gives CASSRGGGASGVSSYNEQFF. The V gene is TRBV4-2, the J gene TRBJ2-1, with 9 bases that match TRBD2. Per the germline V gene, CDR1 is LGHNA and CDR2 is YNFKEQ. The CDR3 length is 20 residues. The J segment lost 0 bases and the V segment lost 4 bases, leaving 16 bases of the junction unmatched.